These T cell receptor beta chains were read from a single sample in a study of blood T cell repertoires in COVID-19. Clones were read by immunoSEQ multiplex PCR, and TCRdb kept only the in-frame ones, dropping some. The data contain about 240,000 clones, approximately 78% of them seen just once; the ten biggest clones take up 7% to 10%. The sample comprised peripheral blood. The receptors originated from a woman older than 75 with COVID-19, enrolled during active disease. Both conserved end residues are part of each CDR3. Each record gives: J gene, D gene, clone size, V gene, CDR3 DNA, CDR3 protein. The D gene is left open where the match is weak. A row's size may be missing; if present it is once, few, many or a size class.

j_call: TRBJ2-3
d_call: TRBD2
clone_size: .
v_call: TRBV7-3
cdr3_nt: TGTGCCAGCAGCTTAGGGAGGGCAGATACGCAGTATTTT
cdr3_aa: CASSLGRADTQYF

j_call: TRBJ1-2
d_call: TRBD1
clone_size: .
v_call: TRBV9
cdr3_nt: TGTGCCAGCAGCCCTCGACAGGGGACAAGCTATGGCTACACCTTC
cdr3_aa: CASSPRQGTSYGYTF

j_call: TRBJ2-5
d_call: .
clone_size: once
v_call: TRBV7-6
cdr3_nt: TGTGCCAGCAGCTTAAATTCAGCTAGACAAGAGACCCAGTACTTC
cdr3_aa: CASSLNSARQETQYF

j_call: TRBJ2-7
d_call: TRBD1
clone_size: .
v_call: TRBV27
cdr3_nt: TGTGCCAGCAGTTCGGACAGGAGCTACGAGCAGTACTTC
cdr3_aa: CASSSDRSYEQYF

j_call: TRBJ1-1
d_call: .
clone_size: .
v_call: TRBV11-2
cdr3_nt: TGTGCCAGCAGCCCACGAGGTACCCCCAACACTGAAGCTTTCTTT
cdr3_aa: CASSPRGTPNTEAFF

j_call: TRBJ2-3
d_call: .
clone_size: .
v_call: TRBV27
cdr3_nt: TGTGCCAGCAGTTTAAGGTGGGGGCAGGGAAGCACAGATACGCAGTATTTT
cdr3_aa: CASSLRWGQGSTDTQYF

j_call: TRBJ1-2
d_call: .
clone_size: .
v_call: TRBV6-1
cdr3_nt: TGTGCCAGCAGTGAACGGGGGGGCGCAGGGTATGGCTACACCTTC
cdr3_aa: CASSERGGAGYGYTF

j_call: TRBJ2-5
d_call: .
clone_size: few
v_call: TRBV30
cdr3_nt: TGTGCCTGGAGCGAAAAAACTAGTCGCCAAGAGACCCAGTACTTC
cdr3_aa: CAWSEKTSRQETQYF

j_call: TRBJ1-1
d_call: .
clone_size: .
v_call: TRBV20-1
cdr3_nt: TGCAGTGCTCAGGTCAGGGCTGAAGCTTTCTTT
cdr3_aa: CSAQVRAEAFF

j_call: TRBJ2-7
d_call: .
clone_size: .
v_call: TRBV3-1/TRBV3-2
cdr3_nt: TGTGCCAGCAGCTCAAGGGGGGAGCAGTACTTC
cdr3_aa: CASSSRGEQYF

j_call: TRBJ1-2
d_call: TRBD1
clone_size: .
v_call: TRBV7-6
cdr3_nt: TGTGCCAGCAGCTTAGAGGGACAGGGCAGCTATGGCTACACCTTC
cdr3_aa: CASSLEGQGSYGYTF

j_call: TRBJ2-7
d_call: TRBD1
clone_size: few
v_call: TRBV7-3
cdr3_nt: TGTGCCAGCAGCTTACGCGGGACAGGGCGATACGAGCAGTACTTC
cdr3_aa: CASSLRGTGRYEQYF

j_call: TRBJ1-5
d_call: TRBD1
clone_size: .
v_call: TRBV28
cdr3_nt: TGTGCCAGCATCCCCCGGGACAGGGGCAATCAGCCCCAGCATTTT
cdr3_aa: CASIPRDRGNQPQHF

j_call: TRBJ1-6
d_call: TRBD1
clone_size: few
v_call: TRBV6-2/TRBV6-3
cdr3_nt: TGTGCCAGCAGTCCCGGACAGGCCTCGATGAATTCACCCCTCCACTTT
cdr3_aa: CASSPGQASMNSPLHF

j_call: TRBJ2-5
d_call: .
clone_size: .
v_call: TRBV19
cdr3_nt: TGTGCCAGTAGTTCGTCCCCGGGACAAACCCAAGAGACCCAGTACTTC
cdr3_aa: CASSSSPGQTQETQYF

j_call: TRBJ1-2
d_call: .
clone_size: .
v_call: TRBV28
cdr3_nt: TGTGCCAGCAGTTTATGGGCCGGAGCTAACTATGGCTACACCTTC
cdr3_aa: CASSLWAGANYGYTF

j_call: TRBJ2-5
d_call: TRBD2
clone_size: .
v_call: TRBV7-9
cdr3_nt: TGTGCCAGCAGAACAAGCGGGGTAGAGACCCAGTACTTC
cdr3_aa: CASRTSGVETQYF

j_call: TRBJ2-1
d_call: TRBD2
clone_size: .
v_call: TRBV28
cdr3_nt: TGTGCCAGCAGTGTGAGCGGGGTTGAGTCTAGGCAGTTCTTC
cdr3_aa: CASSVSGVESRQFF